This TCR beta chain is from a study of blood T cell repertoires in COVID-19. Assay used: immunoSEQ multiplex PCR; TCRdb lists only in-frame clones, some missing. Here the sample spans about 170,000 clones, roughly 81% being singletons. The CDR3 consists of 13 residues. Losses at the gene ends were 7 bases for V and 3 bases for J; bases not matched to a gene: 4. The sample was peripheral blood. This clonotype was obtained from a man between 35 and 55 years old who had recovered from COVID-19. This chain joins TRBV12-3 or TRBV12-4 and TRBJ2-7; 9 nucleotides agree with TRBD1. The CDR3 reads CASTRDRVYEQYF. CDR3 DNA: TGTGCCAGCACCCGGGACAGGGTCTACGAGCAGTACTTC.